This TCR beta chain comes out of a study of T cells in Graves' hyperthyroidism and ophthalmopathy. Amplification yielded TCR beta CDR3 regions, with RNA transcripts as the source. Carried out on the TCR CDR3, a first-round RT-PCR used the HTBI primer set. One entry per CDR3 protein, called by TCRdb with MiXCR from the multiplex PCR reads. The repertoire consists of roughly 570,000 distinct CDR3 sequences, with about 43% occurring once and the leading ten covering 15% to 20%. Comments on this clonotype: Its antigen is as yet unknown.

Points from the study as a whole: From stable hyperthyroidism, ophthalmopathy was separated by a 13 V-J model.

The CDR3 is made up of 15 amino acids. V was cut by 0 bases and J by 0 bases, with 12 bases left in between. The germline CDR1 and CDR2 sequences are DFQATT and SNEGSKA (reference sequence). Material: peripheral blood or thyroid tissue (not recorded which). The chain couples TRBV20-1 to TRBJ2-7; possible D gene TRBD2, 5 bases. This clonotype was sampled from an adult woman with Graves' disease, either hyperthyroidism or ophthalmopathy (not recorded which). Here the CDR3 reads CSARDPDSSSYEQYF. In nucleotides, the CDR3 is TGCAGTGCTAGAGATCCGGACTCGTCCTCCTACGAGCAGTACTTC.